This TCR beta chain came from a study of neurological immune-mediated disorders. With respect to this clonotype: Its target is unknown.

This CDR3 is 13 amino acids long. Germline lookup yields CDR1 SGHTA and CDR2 FQGNSA. The V end lost 4 bases, the J end lost 4 bases, and 10 bases lay between the germline ends. Study observations and caveats: No expanded-clone CDR3 amino acid sequence recurred across subjects, suggesting private TCR-beta repertoires.

Each sequencing run yielded over 190 million TCR-beta sequences from 15-18 subjects. TCRdb re-derived calls from the 5' RACE reads in MiXCR, one entry per CDR3 protein. The data hold some 45,000 distinct CDR3 sequences, with around 12% observed a single time. Regarding time point: longitudinal time-point 2. It was from 2 million PBMCs stored at -80 C that the unsorted libraries were obtained. This TCR came from a male donor with HTLV-1-associated myelopathy (HAM/TSP). Sequenced: PBMCs. V and J are TRBV7-2 and TRBJ1-2; a possible D gene is TRBD1 (6 bases). CDR3 in DNA: TGTGCCAGCAGCTCAGGGGTTCTCTATGGCTACACCTTC. This sequence encodes CASSSGVLYGYTF.